These 18 T cell receptor beta chains share one sample of origin, sequenced in a study of CD8 T cells in Susac syndrome. RNA in amounts of about 0.5 to 1 ug was reverse transcribed with random hexamers. Using its own MiXCR run on the immunoSEQ multiplex PCR reads, TCRdb lists one record per CDR3 protein. The table shows about 140,000 distinct CDR3 sequences, with over 90% occurring only once. Specimen: CD8+ T cells from PBMCs. The origin of the receptors is a human donor with Susac syndrome.

The CDR3 DNA follows: TGTGCCAGCAGAACTACAACCTACGAGCAGTACTTC. The encoded protein is CASRTTTYEQYF. The V and J genes are TRBV28 and TRBJ2-7; the D is unclear. Germline CDR1 MDHEN, CDR2 SYDVKM. The CDR3 has 12 residues. The ends were cut back, 6 bases at V and 2 bases at J, with 8 bases in the middle.

DNA for the CDR3: TGTGCCACCAGTGATTTACCGGGACTAGCGGGGGAGCAGTACTTC. This translates into CATSDLPGLAGEQYF. The chain joins TRBV24-1 to TRBJ2-7; the match to TRBD2 covers 13 bases. With 1 base clipped from V and 7 bases from J, the junction kept 3 bases outside the gene matches. The length of the CDR3 is 15 residues. Looked up from germline, CDR1 is KGHDR and CDR2 is SFDVKD.

The J gene is TRBJ2-1, the V gene TRBV27; perhaps TRBD2 as D (6 bases). V dropped 5 bases and J dropped 16 bases, with 18 bases sitting between them. CDR3 length: 12 amino acids. Germline CDR1 MNHEY, CDR2 SMNVEV (reference sequence). In nucleotides, the CDR3 is TGTGCCAGCAGTACCCTGATTAGCGGCCAATTCTTC. Protein sequence: CASSTLISGQFF.

The chain couples TRBV4-1 to TRBJ2-1; 9 nucleotides match TRBD2. Germline trimming cut 3 bases from V and 1 base from J; bases unmatched to any gene: 13. The CDR3 runs 19 residues. Germline CDR1 is MGHRA and CDR2 is YSYEKL. In nucleotides, the CDR3 is TGCGCCAGCAGCCATCTATGTCGCGGGAGGGCCAGGTCCTACAATGAGCAGTTCTTC. It specifies CASSHLCRGRARSYNEQFF.

This chain uses TRBV9 with TRBJ2-7; D is unresolved. Between the trimmed V and J ends, which lost 0 bases and 7 bases, there was a span of 14 bases. CDR3 length: 14 residues. Germline lookup yields CDR1 SGDLS and CDR2 YYNGEE. Written as DNA, the CDR3 is TGTGCCAGCAGCGTAGACTCGGTTTTGAGGGAGCAGTACTTC. This translates into CASSVDSVLREQYF.

The chain links TRBV3-1 to TRBJ2-1; TRBD2 agrees at 12 bases. J lost 9 bases, V lost 4 bases, and 4 bases had no gene match. The CDR3 loop spans 14 amino acids. CDR1 and CDR2 from the germline V gene are LGHDT and YNNKEL (reference sequence). CDR3 in amino acids: CASSPSGRVLEQFF. CDR3 sequence (DNA): TGTGCCAGCAGCCCTAGCGGGAGGGTTCTTGAGCAGTTCTTC.

Regarding this clonotype: The junction departs from germline at one end; a sequencing error may be responsible. The chain uses TRBV7-7 and TRBJ2-2; the D gene is possibly TRBD2 (6 bases). Germline V gives CDR1 SSHAT, CDR2 FNYEAQ (reference sequence). The CDR3 spans 15 residues. The CDR3, as DNA: TGTGCTAGCAGCTTAGGCGGGATGCTCGGCGGGGAGCTGTTTTTT. Translated: CASSLGGMLGGELFF. Complete variable domain (other parts from reference TRBV7-7 and TRBJ2-2): GAGVSQSPRYKVTKRGQDVTLRCDPISSHATLYWYQQALGQGPEFLTYFNYEAQPDKSGLPSDRFSAERPEGSISTLTIQRTEQRDSAMYRCASSLGGMLGGELFFGEGSRLTVL.

V and J are TRBV7-2 and TRBJ2-1; 9 bases are a match to TRBD1. V gave up 4 bases and J gave up 4 bases; unmatched junction bases: 11. The CDR3 runs to 17 residues. Germline V gene data show CDR1 as SGHTA and CDR2 as FQGNSA. Written as DNA, the CDR3 is TGTGCCAGCAGCTGGACCCCGGGACAGGGTGGGTACAATGAGCAGTTCTTC. The encoded protein is CASSWTPGQGGYNEQFF.

The chain employs TRBV5-1 and TRBJ2-2; 7 bases fit TRBD1. The CDR3 is made up of 15 amino acids. Trimming removed 2 bases from V and 2 bases from J; junction bases left unmatched: 3. The germline V gene encodes CDR1 SGHRS and CDR2 YFSETQ. The CDR3 DNA follows: TGCGCCAGCAGCTTAGGGACAGCTAACACCGGGGAGCTGTTTTTT. Residues: CASSLGTANTGELFF.

This sequence joins TRBV20-1 and TRBJ1-5; D may be TRBD1 (5 bases). Trimming took off 5 bases at V and 3 bases at J, with 11 bases between the two ends. The length of the CDR3 is 13 residues. Per germline, CDR1 DFQATT and CDR2 SNEGSKA (reference sequence). CDR3: CSAPQGYNQPQHF. The DNA of the CDR3 is TGCAGTGCTCCTCAGGGATACAATCAGCCCCAGCATTTT.

The chain combines TRBV20-1 with TRBJ2-2; 8 bases match TRBD2. The ends lost 6 bases at V and 4 bases at J; junction bases unmatched: 7. Germline assignment: CDR1 DFQATT and CDR2 SNEGSKA (reference sequence). The CDR3 contains 14 residues. This chain's CDR3 is CSAPEAGVTGELFF. The CDR3, as DNA: TGCAGTGCACCTGAAGCGGGAGTCACCGGGGAGCTGTTTTTT.

The gene calls are TRBV20-1 and TRBJ2-1; D call uncertain. Per the germline V gene, CDR1 is DFQATT and CDR2 is SNEGSKA (reference sequence). The ends were cut back, 6 bases at V and 5 bases at J, with 8 bases in the middle. CDR3 length: 11 amino acids. The CDR3 nucleotides read TGCAGTGCCAGGAACCACAATGAGCAGTTCTTC. This sequence encodes CSARNHNEQFF.

The rearrangement links TRBV12-3 or TRBV12-4 to TRBJ2-1, with unresolved D. This CDR3 is built from 13 residues. The V and J ends lost 3 bases and 10 bases respectively, with 13 bases between them. The DNA of the CDR3 is TGTGCCAGCAGTTTTCCCGGAGCGCAGGAGCAGTTCTTC. This gives the protein CASSFPGAQEQFF.

This clonotype was detected once. The chain recombines TRBV4-1 with TRBJ2-3, with 8 bases lining up with TRBD1. V gave up 6 bases and J gave up 3 bases; unmatched junction bases: 8. This CDR3 is built from 15 residues. Germline CDR1 reads MGHRA; CDR2 reads YSYEKL. In DNA, the CDR3 is TGCGCCAGCAGACGACAGGGGATTGGGACAGATACGCAGTATTTT. Its protein is CASRRQGIGTDTQYF.

The genes are TRBV20-1 and TRBJ1-2, with a possible D match to TRBD1 (5 bases). Germline CDR1 and CDR2: DFQATT and SNEGSKA (reference sequence). Trimming removed 6 bases at V and 7 bases at J, with 9 bases between. The CDR3 sequence is 10 residues long. Written as DNA, the CDR3 is TGCAGTGCAGTCCAGGGTGGCTACACCTTC. Protein sequence: CSAVQGGYTF.

The chain recombines TRBV27 with TRBJ2-1; 10 nucleotides line up with TRBD1. Unmatched junction bases numbered 8, after V lost 5 bases and J lost 7 bases. CDR1 and CDR2 (germline): MNHEY, SMNVEV (reference sequence). The CDR3 runs to 15 residues. CDR3: CASSPTPDRGNEQFF. CDR3 nucleotides: TGTGCCAGCAGTCCAACCCCGGACAGGGGGAATGAGCAGTTCTTC.

V is TRBV2 and J is TRBJ1-1; a weak D match, TRBD1 (6 bases). The germline gives CDR1 SNHLY, CDR2 FYNNEI. V gave up 7 bases and J gave up 2 bases, with 11 bases separating them. The CDR3 is made up of 13 amino acids. CDR3 DNA sequence: TGTGCCAGCATGAGGACAGCCAACACTGAAGCTTTCTTT. This gives the protein CASMRTANTEAFF.

This clonotype appeared a single time. The chain is built from TRBV15 and TRBJ1-4, with TRBD1 matching over 7 bases. J lost 4 bases, V lost 3 bases, and 8 bases had no gene match. The CDR3 contains 16 residues. Germline V CDR1 and CDR2: LNHNV, YYDKDF (reference sequence). The CDR3 here is CATSSLGGTVNEKLFF. The CDR3 DNA is TGTGCCACCAGCAGCCTCGGGGGGACAGTTAATGAAAAACTGTTTTTT.